This T cell receptor (beta chain) comes out of a study of blood T cell repertoires in COVID-19. Study summary: Specimens from acute and convalescent COVID-19 originated in the United States, Italy and Spain. Sources were T cells, B-cell-depleted T cells, or PBMCs; the material itself was cDNA or gDNA.

Trimming took 3 bases from V and 2 from J; bases not matched to a gene: 3. The CDR3 is made up of 14 amino acids. Germline V lookup: CDR1 SGHRS, CDR2 YFSETQ. Original analysis: Amplification with reference gene primers provided the estimates of nucleated cell counts. Clones were read by immunoSEQ multiplex PCR, and TCRdb kept only the in-frame ones, dropping some. The D gene and trimming were derived from the DNA, and the V and J assignments and clone size from that table. The sample has some 100,000 clones, about 88% seen once. J is TRBJ1-1 and V is TRBV5-1, with 8 positions matching TRBD1. Sequenced material: peripheral blood. The TCR originated in a woman aged 60-75 years with acute or convalescent COVID-19. As DNA, the CDR3 is TGCGCCAGCAGCTCCTCAGGGGGCAACACTGAAGCTTTCTTT. Protein: CASSSSGGNTEAFF. The entire variable domain, with the rest obtained from reference TRBV5-1 and TRBJ1-1, is as follows: KAGVTQTPRYLIKTRGQQVTLSCSPISGHRSVSWYQQTPGQGLQFLFEYFSETQRNKGNFPGRFSGRQFSNSRSEMNVSTLELGDSALYLCASSSSGGNTEAFFGQGTRLTVV.